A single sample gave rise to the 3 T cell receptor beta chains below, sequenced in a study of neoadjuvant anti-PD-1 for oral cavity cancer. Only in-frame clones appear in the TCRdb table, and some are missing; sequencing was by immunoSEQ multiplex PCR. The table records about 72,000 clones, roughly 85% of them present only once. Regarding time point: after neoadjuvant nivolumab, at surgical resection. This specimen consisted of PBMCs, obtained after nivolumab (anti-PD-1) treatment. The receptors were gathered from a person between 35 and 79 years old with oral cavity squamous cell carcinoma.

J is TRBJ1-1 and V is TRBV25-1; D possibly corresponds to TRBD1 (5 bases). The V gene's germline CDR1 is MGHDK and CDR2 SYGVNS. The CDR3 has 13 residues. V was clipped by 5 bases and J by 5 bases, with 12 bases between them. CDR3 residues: CASSTGPRTEAFF. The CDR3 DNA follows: TGTGCCAGCAGTACAGGTCCGCGTACTGAAGCTTTCTTT.

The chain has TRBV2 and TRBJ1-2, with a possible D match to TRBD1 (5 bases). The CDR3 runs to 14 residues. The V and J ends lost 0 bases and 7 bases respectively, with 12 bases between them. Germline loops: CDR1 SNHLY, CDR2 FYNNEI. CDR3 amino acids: CASSEALGTLGYTF. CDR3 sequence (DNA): TGTGCCAGCAGTGAAGCGCTCGGGACTCTTGGCTACACCTTC.

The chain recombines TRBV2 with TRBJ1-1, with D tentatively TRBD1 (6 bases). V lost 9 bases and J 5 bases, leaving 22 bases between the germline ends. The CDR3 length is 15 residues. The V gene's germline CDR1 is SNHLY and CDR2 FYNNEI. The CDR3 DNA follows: TGTGCCAGTACCGACAGGTTGGTTTATGGGACTGAAGCTTTCTTT. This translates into CASTDRLVYGTEAFF.